This T cell receptor beta chain comes out of a study of CD8+CD57+ T cells in acquired aplastic anemia. V was pared by 1 base and J by 6 bases, with 10 bases between. CDR3 length equals 13 residues. Per the germline V gene, CDR1 is SEHNR and CDR2 is FQNEAQ (reference sequence). Study-level findings and limits: Patients versus controls showed no significant CD8+ Simpson's diversity difference. Around 29 shared CD8+ CDR3s appeared highly expressed within patients' immunodominant clones.

Genomic DNA acted as the template from which TCR beta VDJ combination and CDR3 sequence profiling were carried out. TCRdb processed the reads anew with MiXCR; each CDR3 protein has one entry. Of nearly 60,000 distinct CDR3 sequences in the sample, roughly three fifths were seen once. By share, this clonotype ranks as medium-sized (0.01 to 0.1%). Its target is unknown. Only patients with CD8+CD57+ cell expansion on flow cytometry were chosen for sequencing. As a group, the patients uniformly had severe acquired aplastic anemia. Blood sampling was performed on the patients, and none of them had received therapy by then.

Sequences were obtained from sorted CD4+, CD8+, or CD8+CD57+ T cells (not recorded which) from PBMCs. This TCR came from a human donor with aplastic anemia. The V and J genes are TRBV7-9 and TRBJ2-7; no firm D call. CDR3 sequence (DNA): TGTGCCAGCAGCTTAGGCGGCTCCGGCGAGCAGTACTTC. It yields the protein CASSLGGSGEQYF.